A selection of T cell receptor beta chains follows, all from one sample in a study of blood T cell repertoires in COVID-19. The repertoire was sequenced with immunoSEQ multiplex PCR; TCRdb's copy has only in-frame clones and lacks some. The sample lists 55,000 to 70,000 clones, about nine tenths occurring once. The sequenced material came from peripheral blood. The receptors were gathered from a woman aged 18-30 years with acute or convalescent COVID-19. The CDR3 runs from the conserved cysteine through the conserved F or W. A D gene is named only where the DNA matches it firmly. Rows give clone size only sometimes, using once, few, many, or a class for an expanded clone.

clone_size,d_call,j_call,v_call,cdr3_aa,cdr3_nt
NA,NA,TRBJ1-2,TRBV28,CASSLSPYGGYTF,TGTGCCAGCAGTTTATCCCCCTACGGGGGCTACACCTTC
medium-sized,NA,TRBJ1-1,TRBV2,CASSVGGGGNTEAFF,TGTGCCAGCAGTGTGGGGGGAGGCGGGAACACTGAAGCTTTCTTT
NA,NA,TRBJ1-1,TRBV5-1,CASSSVNTEAFF,TGCGCCAGCAGCTCAGTGAACACTGAAGCTTTCTTT
few,NA,TRBJ1-6,TRBV11-2,CASSLPGSPLHF,TGTGCCAGCAGCTTACCGGGTTCACCCCTCCACTTT
NA,TRBD2,TRBJ2-7,TRBV9,CASRGVSGSSPYEQYF,TGTGCCAGCAGAGGAGTCAGCGGGAGCTCTCCCTACGAGCAGTACTTC
NA,NA,TRBJ1-1,TRBV5-6,CASSLRSLTEAFF,TGTGCCAGCAGCTTGCGGTCGCTTACTGAAGCTTTCTTT
NA,NA,TRBJ2-7,TRBV4-1,CASSQLDSSEQYF,TGCGCCAGCAGCCAATTAGACAGTAGCGAGCAGTACTTC
few,TRBD1,TRBJ2-2,TRBV5-8,CASSLVLTGGSTGELFF,TGTGCCAGCAGCTTGGTCCTTACAGGGGGCAGCACCGGGGAGCTGTTTTTT
NA,NA,TRBJ1-3,TRBV9,CASSVGGSSGNTIYF,TGTGCCAGCAGCGTTGGCGGAAGCTCTGGAAACACCATATATTTT
NA,NA,TRBJ1-5,TRBV30,CAWSVQRGNQPQHF,TGTGCCTGGAGTGTACAGCGGGGCAATCAGCCCCAGCATTTT
once,NA,TRBJ1-1,TRBV28,CASSLGLEAFF,TGTGCCAGCAGTTTAGGGCTTGAAGCTTTCTTT
NA,TRBD1,TRBJ2-1,TRBV11-3,CASSLDRGPYNEQFF,TGTGCCAGCAGCTTAGACAGGGGGCCATACAATGAGCAGTTCTTC
NA,NA,TRBJ2-1,TRBV1,CTSSQPITGGQKTDNEQFF,TGCACCAGCAGCCAGCCCATTACGGGGGGGCAAAAGACGGACAATGAGCAGTTCTTC
once,TRBD2,TRBJ2-1,TRBV18,CASSPLTSGHNEQFF,TGTGCCAGCTCACCACTAACTAGCGGACACAATGAGCAGTTCTTC
NA,TRBD1,TRBJ2-2,TRBV7-2,CASSPRTGGGIGELFF,TGTGCCAGCAGCCCCCGGACAGGGGGCGGGATCGGGGAGCTGTTTTTT
NA,NA,TRBJ1-1,TRBV2,CASRARVNTEAFF,TGTGCCAGCAGGGCCAGGGTGAACACTGAAGCTTTCTTT
NA,NA,TRBJ2-3,TRBV29-1,CSVIRGAPDTQYF,TGCAGCGTTATACGGGGGGCGCCAGATACGCAGTATTTT
NA,NA,TRBJ2-7,TRBV30,CAWRNRDSYEQYF,TGTGCCTGGAGAAACAGGGACTCCTACGAGCAGTACTTC
NA,TRBD1,TRBJ1-2,TRBV7-9,CASSGQGSAYGYTF,TGTGCCAGCAGCGGACAGGGTTCGGCCTATGGCTACACCTTC
NA,NA,TRBJ1-5,TRBV19,CASSIAGVGFNQPQHF,TGTGCCAGTAGTATAGCGGGAGTGGGCTTCAATCAGCCCCAGCATTTT
few,TRBD1,TRBJ2-7,TRBV2,CASREQGSLYEQYF,TGTGCCAGCAGGGAACAGGGGTCCCTCTACGAGCAGTACTTC
NA,NA,TRBJ2-7,TRBV6-6,CASSYSTGEQYF,TGTGCCAGCAGTTACTCGACTGGGGAGCAGTACTTC
NA,NA,TRBJ1-1,TRBV28,CASSRVAENTEAFF,TGTGCCAGCAGCCGGGTTGCGGAGAACACTGAAGCTTTCTTT
NA,NA,TRBJ2-3,TRBV28,CASSSLSSTDTQYF,TGTGCCAGCAGTTCCCTATCTAGCACAGATACGCAGTATTTT
NA,NA,TRBJ2-7,TRBV11-2,CASSLDLTASYEQYF,TGTGCCAGCAGCTTAGATCTGACAGCCTCCTACGAGCAGTACTTC
NA,NA,TRBJ1-1,TRBV6-5,CATRGEVHFEAFF,TGTGCCACTCGGGGTGAGGTGCACTTTGAAGCTTTCTTT
NA,NA,TRBJ1-1,TRBV5-6,CASSPGGLEAFF,TGTGCCAGCAGCCCGGGGGGTCTGGAAGCTTTCTTT
NA,TRBD1,TRBJ1-5,TRBV10-3,CAISQRQGAGNQPQHF,TGTGCCATCAGTCAAAGACAGGGGGCGGGGAATCAGCCCCAGCATTTT
NA,NA,TRBJ2-5,TRBV4-1,CASSQDAANPWETQYF,TGCGCCAGCAGCCAAGATGCGGCCAACCCGTGGGAGACCCAGTACTTC
NA,TRBD2,TRBJ2-1,TRBV29-1,CSVDGLAGGPGNEQFF,TGCAGCGTTGATGGGCTAGCGGGAGGGCCGGGGAATGAGCAGTTCTTC
NA,TRBD2,TRBJ2-1,TRBV11-2,CASSLEGLAGVNEQFF,TGTGCCAGCAGCTTAGAGGGACTAGCGGGAGTCAATGAGCAGTTCTTC
NA,TRBD2,TRBJ2-5,TRBV19,CASSMPGLVETQYF,TGTGCCAGTAGTATGCCGGGACTAGTTGAGACCCAGTACTTC
few,NA,TRBJ1-5,TRBV28,CASSFYGNQPQHF,TGTGCCAGCAGTTTCTACGGGAATCAGCCCCAGCATTTT
NA,NA,TRBJ1-2,TRBV7-2,CASSLTQDSYYGYTF,TGTGCCAGCAGCTTGACCCAGGACAGTTACTATGGCTACACCTTC
NA,NA,TRBJ1-1,TRBV4-1,CASSGPLKNTEAFF,TGCGCCAGCAGTGGTCCACTCAAGAACACTGAAGCTTTCTTT
few,NA,TRBJ1-1,TRBV19,CASSIQGSTEAFF,TGTGCCAGTAGTATACAGGGTTCGACTGAAGCTTTCTTT
NA,TRBD2,TRBJ2-3,TRBV10-2,CASSERGRADTQYF,TGCGCCAGCAGTGAGCGGGGGAGGGCAGATACGCAGTATTTT
NA,TRBD2,TRBJ2-1,TRBV5-5,CASSFLAGAEQFF,TGTGCCAGCAGCTTTCTAGCGGGAGCTGAGCAGTTCTTC
NA,TRBD2,TRBJ2-5,TRBV28,CASSPSGGLGETQYF,TGTGCCAGCAGCCCTAGCGGGGGGCTCGGGGAGACCCAGTACTTC
NA,NA,TRBJ2-7,TRBV7-9,CASSLDPRRSLKGGHEQYF,TGTGCCAGCAGCTTAGACCCCAGACGGAGCCTTAAGGGAGGCCACGAGCAGTACTTC
NA,TRBD1,TRBJ1-1,TRBV5-6,CASSSTRTGNTEAFF,TGTGCCAGCAGCTCGACCCGGACAGGGAACACTGAAGCTTTCTTT
NA,NA,TRBJ2-7,TRBV25-1,CAIGGFREPSIEQYF,TGTGCCATAGGGGGCTTCCGGGAGCCCTCGATCGAGCAGTACTTC
once,NA,TRBJ2-7,TRBV27,CASSLRRGDTYEQYF,TGTGCCAGCAGTTTACGCAGGGGGGACACCTACGAGCAGTACTTC
NA,TRBD2,TRBJ2-3,TRBV2,CASSPGTSFADTQYF,TGTGCCAGCAGTCCCGGGACTAGCTTTGCAGATACGCAGTATTTT
NA,NA,TRBJ2-7,TRBV4-1,CASSSQLTTAHEQYF,TGCGCCAGCAGCTCCCAATTAACTACGGCCCACGAGCAGTACTTC
NA,TRBD1,TRBJ2-7,TRBV7-8,CASSLGTGGFYEQYF,TGTGCCAGCAGCTTAGGGACAGGGGGCTTCTACGAGCAGTACTTC
NA,NA,TRBJ1-2,TRBV19,CASSRGGGYTF,TGTGCCAGTAGCCGGGGGGGCGGCTACACCTTC
NA,NA,TRBJ2-3,TRBV5-1,CASSSRLGGDTQYF,TGCGCCAGCAGCTCTCGACTGGGGGGTGATACGCAGTATTTT
NA,NA,TRBJ1-1,TRBV7-9,CASSLLSGATEAFF,TGTGCCAGCAGCTTACTCTCCGGTGCCACTGAAGCTTTCTTT
NA,TRBD1,TRBJ1-4,TRBV19,CASRPGDSREKLFF,TGTGCCAGTAGGCCGGGGGACAGTAGAGAAAAACTGTTTTTT
NA,TRBD1,TRBJ1-1,TRBV5-1,CASSLAGTGTEAFF,TGCGCCAGCAGCTTGGCGGGGACAGGGACCGAAGCTTTCTTT
NA,TRBD1,TRBJ1-2,TRBV11-2,CASSPGQGDYGYTF,TGTGCCAGCAGCCCAGGACAGGGTGACTATGGCTACACCTTC
NA,TRBD2,TRBJ2-3,TRBV27,CASSFTSGVADTQYF,TGTGCCAGCAGTTTTACTAGCGGGGTTGCGGATACGCAGTATTTT